The entry that follows covers one T cell receptor (beta chain) sequence. Its antigen is currently not known. Base qualities are not at hand, and no much larger clone is one base apart. TCRbeta CDR3 regions were amplified from genomic DNA by means of the immunoSEQ Assay, a bias-controlled multiplex PCR. Per the authors' processing: The number of nucleated cells in each sample was estimated from the amplification of reference gene primers within the assay. Sequence reads were collapsed and filtered to measure the absolute abundance of every unique TCRbeta CDR3 rearrangement. For each sample, productive Simpson clonality was calculated by taking the square root of Simpson's diversity index across productive rearrangements. TCRdb took this table from immuneACCESS and kept in-frame rearrangements with V and J called. Such tables lack part of the clones; where checked against another copy, unresolved V genes explain under half of the gap, and the rest is unexplained. D and trimming were read from the DNA, whereas the V and J calls and clone size are those reported in that table. This sample lists 150,000 to 200,000 clones; around four fifths were detected once. Of the sample, about 7.1% is held by the ten largest clones.

The CDR3 starts with the cysteine, ends with the phenylalanine, and has 16 residues. Only CDR3 DNA remains: 48 bases, in frame from the first base. CDR1 and CDR2 (MGHRA, YSYEKL) derive from the germline V gene. V loses 4 bases of germline sequence and J loses 1 base, and the interval between the two ends is 13 bases. One collaborating source in Seattle enrolled patients during active infection and followed them longitudinally through the course of disease. The collaborating institutions used their own protocols to collect whole blood in K2EDTA tubes. For TCRbeta analysis, collaborator samples were shipped as frozen whole blood, as isolated PBMCs, or as DNA extracted from either sample type. The entry originates in a study of blood T cell repertoires in COVID-19 (dated by TCRdb to 2018 to 2020). In the study overall: Collaborator samples came from the United States, Italy and Spain and covered acute and convalescent phases of COVID-19. The prospective study material was composed of cDNA or gDNA derived from T cells, B-cell-depleted T cells, or PBMCs. Subjects who had been exposed to COVID-19, were actively infected with it, or had recovered from it provided the deeply sampled blood TCRbeta repertoires that made up the dataset. The repertoires were released in a freely available public database meant as a resource for research on the immune response to SARS-CoV-2. Samples were obtained from the ongoing ImmuneRACE study (first 160 participants) and from about 1,300 subjects provided by 6 global collaborators. Nearly every sample came with metadata listing a de-identified subject ID, COVID-19 status, age in years and sex. Where available, HLA class I and class II types were obtained from metadata supplied by the sample provider rather than from assay-based typing. On the study overall, not on this receptor specifically: The quantity of clinical and demographic metadata differed by source and by participant and was supplied without curation.

This clonotype originated in a woman in her 70s with COVID-19, enrolled during active disease. The chain links TRBV4-1 with TRBJ2-2; the best D guess is TRBD2, with 6 bases matching. Specimen: peripheral blood. At the DNA level, the sequence is TGCGCCAGCAGCCGCGTACCTAGCGAGAACACCGGGGAGCTGTTTTTT. It specifies CASSRVPSENTGELFF.